The rows below give T cell receptor beta chains drawn from one sample of a study of OX40 agonist ivuxolimab in advanced cancers. Measured with immunoSEQ multiplex PCR; TCRdb has only the in-frame clones, and not every one. The sample has roughly 48,000 clones; approximately 86% are singletons. The sequencing here drew on CD4+ or CD8+ T cells sorted from blood, taken in a trial of the OX40 agonist ivuxolimab. The receptor source for this set is an adult with an advanced solid tumor such as melanoma, head and neck, liver or kidney cancer. The CDR3 runs from the conserved cysteine through the conserved F or W. D genes are given only for firm matches. Size is omitted from some rows. Given values are once, few, many or a class for expanded clones.

abundance,v_gene,j_gene,d_gene,CDR3aa,CDR3nt
.,TRBV9,TRBJ2-2,.,CASSVGWGLDTGELFF,TGTGCCAGCAGCGTAGGCTGGGGTCTGGACACCGGGGAGCTGTTTTTT
few,TRBV7-8,TRBJ1-1,.,CASRMSGLLGEAFF,TGTGCCAGCAGAATGTCGGGGTTGTTGGGTGAAGCTTTCTTT
.,TRBV11-2,TRBJ2-5,.,CASSLNPGQETQYF,TGTGCCAGCAGCTTAAACCCAGGCCAAGAGACCCAGTACTTC
.,TRBV6-1,TRBJ2-1,.,CASSKHPYEQFF,TGTGCCAGCAGTAAACACCCCTATGAGCAGTTCTTC
few,TRBV4-3,TRBJ2-3,TRBD2,CASSQEGTSGAGDTQYF,TGCGCCAGCAGCCAAGAGGGTACTAGCGGGGCAGGAGATACGCAGTATTTT
.,TRBV19,TRBJ1-3,.,CASSIQRLRSTIYF,TGTGCCAGTAGTATACAGCGGTTACGGTCCACCATATATTTT
.,TRBV7-9,TRBJ2-3,TRBD2,CASSQAMGTSFGDTQYF,TGTGCCAGCAGCCAAGCGATGGGGACTAGCTTTGGAGATACGCAGTATTTT
.,TRBV6-6,TRBJ2-5,.,CASSLAGSETQYF,TGTGCCAGCAGTTTGGCGGGCTCAGAGACCCAGTACTTC
few,TRBV7-3,TRBJ2-5,TRBD1,CASSPQGAVETQYF,TGTGCCAGCAGCCCGCAGGGGGCAGTGGAGACCCAGTACTTC
.,TRBV15,TRBJ1-2,.,CATSRGWVGTVNYGYTF,TGTGCCACCAGCAGAGGGTGGGTAGGGACTGTTAACTATGGCTACACCTTC
.,TRBV7-2,TRBJ1-3,.,CASSNLQGSGNTIYF,TGTGCCAGCAGCAACTTACAGGGAAGCGGAAACACCATATATTTT
.,TRBV5-6,TRBJ2-4,.,CASTNQGDLAKNIQYF,TGTGCCAGCACTAACCAAGGAGACCTAGCCAAAAACATTCAGTACTTC
once,TRBV7-2,TRBJ2-7,TRBD1,CASRLGQSSYEQYF,TGTGCCAGCAGGTTGGGACAGAGCTCCTACGAGCAGTACTTC
.,TRBV5-4,TRBJ2-7,.,CASSSWSGEQYF,TGTGCCAGCAGCTCCTGGTCGGGCGAGCAGTACTTC
.,TRBV18,TRBJ1-1,.,CASSSSPGRATEAFF,TGTGCCAGCTCCTCTAGCCCCGGGCGGGCCACTGAAGCTTTCTTT
.,TRBV5-4,TRBJ2-3,TRBD1,CASNRGPPGTDTQYF,TGTGCCAGCAACAGGGGACCGCCGGGAACAGATACGCAGTATTTT
.,TRBV5-8,TRBJ1-2,.,CASSFKMAVDGYTF,TGTGCCAGCAGCTTTAAGATGGCCGTCGATGGCTACACCTTC
.,TRBV6-6,TRBJ1-6,TRBD1,CASSYAGTVNSPLHF,TGTGCCAGCAGTTACGCCGGGACAGTTAATTCACCCCTCCACTTT
.,TRBV2,TRBJ1-1,TRBD1,CASSNYQGAVGTEAFF,TGTGCCAGCAGCAATTATCAGGGGGCGGTAGGCACTGAAGCTTTCTTT
.,TRBV5-1,TRBJ2-5,TRBD2,CASSLAASGTRRETQYF,TGCGCCAGCAGCTTGGCCGCCTCCGGGACTAGGAGAGAGACCCAGTACTTC
.,TRBV6-6,TRBJ2-7,.,CASSRTEGGYEQYF,TGTGCCAGCAGCCGGACCGAAGGGGGTTACGAGCAGTACTTC
.,TRBV10-2,TRBJ2-1,TRBD1,CASRESGTGKRFF,TGCGCCAGCAGGGAATCCGGGACAGGGAAGAGGTTCTTC
once,TRBV5-1,TRBJ2-1,TRBD1,CASSLGDSHNEQFF,TGCGCCAGCAGCTTGGGGGACAGCCACAATGAGCAGTTCTTC
.,TRBV6-1,TRBJ1-5,.,CASSELAMPQHF,TGTGCCAGCAGTGAATTGGCAATGCCCCAGCATTTT
.,TRBV7-2,TRBJ2-1,TRBD2,CASSLAGLAGYSYNEQFF,TGTGCCAGCAGCTTAGCAGGACTAGCGGGCTACTCCTACAATGAGCAGTTCTTC
few,TRBV5-1,TRBJ2-7,.,CASSVHDESYEQYF,TGCGCCAGCAGTGTTCACGATGAATCCTACGAGCAGTACTTC
.,TRBV21-1,TRBJ1-1,.,CASSHEQGSNTEAFF,TGTGCCAGCAGCCATGAACAGGGATCGAACACTGAAGCTTTCTTT
.,TRBV19,TRBJ1-2,TRBD1,CASSGRDRWTTYGYTF,TGTGCCAGTAGTGGGCGGGACAGGTGGACTACCTATGGCTACACCTTC
.,TRBV9,TRBJ2-3,.,CASSLQHGPFTDTQYF,TGTGCCAGCAGCTTACAACACGGGCCTTTCACAGATACGCAGTATTTT
once,TRBV5-4,TRBJ2-3,TRBD2,CASSFGSGGADTQYF,TGTGCCAGCAGCTTTGGTAGCGGGGGGGCTGATACGCAGTATTTT
few,TRBV19,TRBJ1-1,.,CASSLRGPNTEAFF,TGTGCCAGTAGTCTCCGGGGGCCGAACACTGAAGCTTTCTTT
.,TRBV9,TRBJ2-3,.,CASSVEGRGRTGTQYF,TGTGCCAGCAGCGTAGAAGGTCGGGGGAGGACCGGTACGCAGTATTTT
.,TRBV10-1,TRBJ1-1,.,CASSADSMNTEAFF,TGCGCCAGCAGCGCGGACAGTATGAACACTGAAGCTTTCTTT
.,TRBV21-1,TRBJ2-2,.,CASSREPLLGELFF,TGTGCCAGCAGCAGGGAGCCCCTCCTCGGGGAGCTGTTTTTT
once,TRBV7-9,TRBJ2-2,.,CASSFRGGPTTGELFF,TGTGCCAGCAGCTTCCGAGGGGGGCCAACCACCGGGGAGCTGTTTTTT
.,TRBV19,TRBJ1-2,.,CASRDYGYTF,TGTGCCAGTAGAGATTATGGCTACACCTTC
once,TRBV5-1,TRBJ1-1,TRBD1,CASSVGTGGSVATEAFF,TGCGCCAGCAGCGTCGGGACAGGGGGTTCGGTGGCCACTGAAGCTTTCTTT
.,TRBV30,TRBJ1-1,.,CAWTREFGEAFF,TGTGCCTGGACCAGGGAGTTCGGTGAAGCTTTCTTT
.,TRBV6-5,TRBJ1-1,.,CASSYSGRTEAFF,TGTGCCAGCAGTTACTCAGGTCGCACTGAAGCTTTCTTT
few,TRBV7-2,TRBJ1-2,.,CASSLVRLQGYTF,TGTGCCAGCAGCTTAGTGCGGTTGCAGGGCTACACCTTC
.,TRBV11-2,TRBJ2-1,TRBD2,CASSLGGGGFNEQFF,TGTGCCAGCAGCTTAGGTGGCGGGGGGTTCAATGAGCAGTTCTTC
.,TRBV6-4,TRBJ2-5,TRBD2,CASSDTGTSGYQETQYF,TGTGCCAGCAGTGACACGGGGACTAGCGGGTACCAAGAGACCCAGTACTTC
.,TRBV7-8,TRBJ1-4,.,CASSLFKRGSVEKLFF,TGTGCCAGCAGCTTATTTAAGCGGGGTTCAGTCGAAAAACTGTTTTTT
.,TRBV30,TRBJ2-1,TRBD2,CAWSVLGSGGPSKGQFF,TGTGCCTGGAGTGTACTCGGTAGCGGGGGCCCCTCAAAAGGGCAGTTCTTC
.,TRBV5-1,TRBJ2-2,TRBD2,CASSLNSGGAAGELFF,TGCGCCAGCAGCTTGAATAGCGGGGGGGCAGCCGGGGAGCTGTTTTTT
.,TRBV7-2,TRBJ1-1,.,CASLWQMNTEAFF,TGTGCCAGCCTGTGGCAAATGAACACTGAAGCTTTCTTT
.,TRBV18,TRBJ1-4,.,CASSRGISTNEKLFF,TGTGCCAGCTCACGGGGGATCTCAACTAATGAAAAACTGTTTTTT
.,TRBV4-3,TRBJ2-1,TRBD1,CASRPSGGDEQFF,TGCGCCAGCAGACCATCAGGGGGCGATGAGCAGTTCTTC
medium-sized,TRBV12-5,TRBJ2-2,.,CASGLGGSNTGELFF,TGTGCTAGTGGTTTGGGGGGCTCGAACACCGGGGAGCTGTTTTTT
.,TRBV5-1,TRBJ1-1,TRBD1,CASSTPDRGSTEAFF,TGCGCCAGCAGCACGCCGGACAGGGGGTCCACTGAAGCTTTCTTT